The T cell receptor (beta chain) under discussion was sequenced for a study of shared clonotypes between healthy human individuals (dated by TCRdb to about 2020). About the full investigation: The cohort included three men and a couple of women between 18 and 49 years of age. Each donor's leukapheresis produced roughly between roughly 0.9 and 8.9 billion PBMCs. Blood TCR repertoires of four to six healthy adults were deeply sequenced to estimate repertoire size and the extent of clonotype sharing between individuals. Libraries were prepared and TCR repertoires were sequenced by different laboratories using diverse techniques, in order to increase sequencing depth and limit assay-specific biases. For each donor, CD4 naive and CD4 memory were each given three plates, CD8 naive was given two plates, and CD8 memory was given one plate. On the study overall, not on this receptor specifically: Rarefaction of sorted-subset datasets indicated incomplete sequencing despite the large sequencing depth. Based on pairwise subsampling, the degree of clonotype sharing among donors was expected to be affected by sequencing depth. Compared with non-shared clonotypes, the clonotypes found in all four sorted-subset donors had higher generation probabilities. Only blood was sampled, and tissue TCR repertoires likely differ from those in blood. Sharing across four donors was observed for roughly 5% of naive CD4, 3% to 4% of naive CD8, 2% to 2.5% of memory CD4, and approximately 0.41% of memory CD8 clonotypes. Larger estimated clonotype richness was generally found for naive subsets than for memory subsets. Because the study included a small number of donors, the genetic and exposure-history diversity represented was limited.

CD8 naive samples consisted of CD45RO-negative cells that were positively selected for CCR7, yielding a CD45RA+CCR7+ population without TemRA cells. The donors were healthy, HIV-negative adults who had no recently reported acute infections or vaccinations. Every donor was a Caucasian adult living in Nashville, Tennessee, USA. After blood collection by leukapheresis, PBMCs were isolated using Ficoll-Histopaque density gradient centrifugation and then cryopreserved in the vapor phase of liquid nitrogen. Purity and quantity of every magnetically sorted T cell population were checked by analytical flow cytometry. Genomic DNA was isolated from every sorted fraction and measured by UV absorbance on a Nanodrop 2000c. Regarding this clone: The antigen it recognizes is unknown. Per-base qualities were not stored, and no clone one base away is much larger.

Using the deep immunoSEQ assay, TCR CDR3 regions were amplified from genomic DNA by multiplex PCR. Extracted genomic DNA from each cell subset was distributed evenly across all wells of several immunoSEQ 96-well plates, and each plate was treated as a replicate. For sorted subsets, around 200 ng genomic DNA, equal to about 30,000 T cell genomes, was loaded into each replicate PCR. Purified libraries were quantified with a Qubit 3.0 fluorometer, sized on a Bioanalyzer 2100, and re-quantified with the KAPA Library Quantification kit. Every immunoSEQ 96-well plate was sequenced on a separate single-read 150-cycle Illumina NextSeq 550 flow cell. On the study's bioinformatics: Because only junctional sequences without quality scores were contained in the immunoSEQ output, filtering matching that applied to full-length reads could not be performed. To assign V/J genes and CDR3, sequences were annotated against IMGT germline references using PyIR, a Python wrapper for IgBLAST v1.9. Reads with weak V/J assignments (E-value above 1e-6), missing CDR3, stop codons, out-of-frame junctions, or ambiguous translated residues were removed. A V3J clonotype was defined by an identical inferred V gene, J gene, and CDR3 amino acid sequence. The percentage overlap between two repertoires was calculated by dividing the number of shared unique clonotypes by the size of the smaller repertoire. Repertoire richness was assessed with RTK rarefaction, the Chao1 estimator, and Recon v2.1 estimates of unobserved clonotypes. For all TCRbeta clonotypes obtained by the gDNA method from a few donors, generation probabilities were computed with OLGA. Here the immuneACCESS table is served through TCRdb, limited to in-frame sequences with V and J called. Missing clones are a known gap in these copies; in checked studies unresolved V genes cover under half, and the rest lacks a known reason. That table is the source of V, J and clone size, and D and trimming were worked out from the DNA. The sample table records fewer than 800,000 clones; about 91% of these occur just once. The biggest ten clones account for 24% of the sample.

This TCR came from a young man in good health. Material: naive CD8+ T cells sorted from blood. In the paper's terms, the cell subset or site label means: CD45RA+CCR7+.

The CDR3 loop reads CASSLDHTDTQYF. The DNA sequence is as follows: TGTGCCAGCAGCTTAGATCACACAGATACGCAGTATTTT. This chain joins TRBV11-2 to TRBJ2-3, with no reliable assignment of the D segment. V is reduced by 0 bases and J by 2 bases, leaving a spacing of 3 bases between them. For CDR1 and CDR2, the germline V gene lists SGHAT and FQNNGV. The CDR3 runs 13 residues from the cysteine to the phenylalanine. Solely the CDR3 DNA is kept, with 39 bases framed from the first base.